This T cell receptor (beta chain) was sequenced in a study of blood T cell repertoires in COVID-19. How the authors handled the data: Scientists estimated how many nucleated cells there were by amplifying reference gene primers. The data were produced by immunoSEQ multiplex PCR, yet TCRdb's version contains in-frame clones alone and is incomplete. The DNA gave D and trimming, while V, J and clone size come from that table. Among a few hundred thousand clones, about nine tenths were seen once, and the ten largest hold 4.4%. Sequencing was done on a sample of peripheral blood. This sequence was found in a man aged 50 to 60 with acute or convalescent COVID-19.

This chain's CDR3 is CASSVSQGASGYTF. CDR3 bases: TGTGCCAGCAGCGTGTCCCAGGGGGCGAGTGGCTACACCTTC. The chain links TRBV5-4 to TRBJ1-2, with 8 bases that match TRBD1. The trim removed 4 bases at V and 7 bases at J, leaving 9 bases unmatched. The V gene's germline CDR1 is SGHNT and CDR2 YYREEE (reference sequence). The CDR3 extends over 14 amino acids.